This TCR beta chain was retrieved from a study of OX40 agonist ivuxolimab in advanced cancers. Turning to the study itself: In this cohort, patients received ivuxolimab, an agonistic anti-OX40 (CD134) antibody.

Notes on the study in general: On average, a greater number of expanded clones characterised CD8+ T cells relative to CD4+.

The V and J ends lost 3 bases and 4 bases respectively, with 15 bases between them. The CDR3 extends over 15 amino acids. Germline assignment: CDR1 LGHNT and CDR2 FRNRAP. Patients were ruled out by autoimmune disease history or systemic immunosuppression. Generated by immunoSEQ multiplex PCR, the TCRdb table keeps only in-frame clones and is missing some. The sample lists 55,000 to 60,000 clones, around four fifths occurring once. On this clone itself: Its matching antigen is unknown.

The sequence derives from an adult with an advanced solid tumor such as melanoma, head and neck, liver or kidney cancer. Sequencing used CD4+ or CD8+ T cells sorted from blood, obtained in a trial of the OX40 agonist ivuxolimab. The rearrangement links TRBV12-5 to TRBJ1-1; D is uncertain. CDR3 protein: CASGFSRGPLTEAFF. The CDR3 DNA is TGTGCTAGTGGTTTCTCCCGTGGGCCTCTCACTGAAGCTTTCTTT.